This TCR beta chain stems from a study of cytomegalovirus exposure and HLA in healthy donors. General observations from the study: In a later analysis, V- and J-gene trimming of beta chains associated with a DCLRE1C missense variant, replicated independently. Later analysis placed DRB1 highest and HLA-C lowest in TCR association rates, which differed by HLA locus. Specificity of a few CMV-associated chains for CMV antigens was verified in vitro. Later analysis identified several of the most significant clusters that appeared linked to common viral pathogens.

With respect to this clone: Its antigen remains unidentified.

Primers: 60 Vbeta forward and 13 Jbeta reverse. Measured with immunoSEQ multiplex PCR; TCRdb has only the in-frame clones, and not every one. The sample holds more than 85,000 clones, 79% seen once. V lost 4 bases to trimming and J lost 1 base, with 13 bases between them. Germline CDR1 LNHDA, CDR2 SQIVND (reference sequence). The CDR3 is 15 residues long. The sequenced sample consisted of PBMCs. The sequence derives from a young man in good health and CMV-seropositive. The J gene is TRBJ1-2, the V gene TRBV19; possible D gene TRBD1, 6 bases. The CDR3 region has the DNA TGTGCCAGTAGTACAGAAACAGGGAGTAACTATGGCTACACCTTC. Protein sequence: CASSTETGSNYGYTF.